This section outlines one TCR beta chain sequence together with its context. Authors' methods: Amplification of reference gene primers provided the estimated nucleated cell counts. TCRdb keeps only in-frame clones here, not all; method: immunoSEQ multiplex PCR. V and J calls plus clone size are reproduced from that table; the DNA served to infer D and trimming. Of approximately 120,000 clones in the sample, over 70% were seen once. The sample is drawn from a study of blood T cell repertoires in COVID-19. The overall study: Sites in the United States, Italy and Spain provided acute and convalescent COVID-19 samples. Sources were T cells, B-cell-depleted T cells, or PBMCs; the material itself was cDNA or gDNA.

Sequenced sample: peripheral blood. The receptor comes from a human donor in a cohort sampled during active or convalescent COVID-19.

The CDR3 sequence is CASSVDRYLPDSPLHF. In DNA form, the CDR3 reads TGTGCCAGCAGTGTGGACAGGTACCTGCCCGATTCACCCCTCCACTTT. V gene TRBV6-1 combines with J gene TRBJ1-6; 7 positions agree with TRBD1. With 4 bases clipped from V and 8 bases from J, the junction kept 11 bases outside the gene matches. CDR3 size: 16 residues. CDR1 is MNHNS and CDR2 is SASEGT in the germline V gene.